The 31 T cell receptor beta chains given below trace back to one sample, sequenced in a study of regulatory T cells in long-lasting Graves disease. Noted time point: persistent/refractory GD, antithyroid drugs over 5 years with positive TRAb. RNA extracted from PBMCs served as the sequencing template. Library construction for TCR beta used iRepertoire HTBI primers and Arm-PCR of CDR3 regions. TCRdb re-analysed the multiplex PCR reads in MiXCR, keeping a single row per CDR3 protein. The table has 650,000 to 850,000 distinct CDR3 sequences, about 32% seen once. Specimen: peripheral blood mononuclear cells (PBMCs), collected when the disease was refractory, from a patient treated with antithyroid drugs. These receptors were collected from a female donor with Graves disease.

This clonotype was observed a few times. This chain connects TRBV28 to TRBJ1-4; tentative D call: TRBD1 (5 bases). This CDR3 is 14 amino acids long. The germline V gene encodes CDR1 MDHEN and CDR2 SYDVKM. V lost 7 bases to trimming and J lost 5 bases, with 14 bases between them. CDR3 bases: TGTGCCAGCAACTCCGGGGGAAGGAATGAAAAACTGTTTTTT. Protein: CASNSGGRNEKLFF.

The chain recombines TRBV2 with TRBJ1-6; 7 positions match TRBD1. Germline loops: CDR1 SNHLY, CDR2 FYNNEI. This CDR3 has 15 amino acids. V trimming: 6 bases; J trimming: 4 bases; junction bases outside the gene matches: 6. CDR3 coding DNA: TGTGCCAGCAGACCCGGGACAGCTTATAATTCACCCCTCCACTTT. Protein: CASRPGTAYNSPLHF.

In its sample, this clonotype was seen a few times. The DNA for the CDR3 is TGTGCCAGCAGCTCACTACAGGGGGCAAATTCACCCCTCCACTTT. Translation: CASSSLQGANSPLHF. The V call is TRBV11-2, the J call TRBJ1-6; 9 bases line up with TRBD1. CDR1 is SGHAT, CDR2 FQNNGV, per germline. With 4 bases clipped from V and 7 bases from J, the junction kept 5 bases outside the gene matches. This CDR3 contains 15 residues.

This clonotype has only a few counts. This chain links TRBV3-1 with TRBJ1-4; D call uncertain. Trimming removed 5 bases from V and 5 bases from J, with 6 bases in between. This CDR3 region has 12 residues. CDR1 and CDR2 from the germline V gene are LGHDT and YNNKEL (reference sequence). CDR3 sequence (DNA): TGTGCCAGCAGCGAACCAAATGAAAAACTGTTTTTT. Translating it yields CASSEPNEKLFF.

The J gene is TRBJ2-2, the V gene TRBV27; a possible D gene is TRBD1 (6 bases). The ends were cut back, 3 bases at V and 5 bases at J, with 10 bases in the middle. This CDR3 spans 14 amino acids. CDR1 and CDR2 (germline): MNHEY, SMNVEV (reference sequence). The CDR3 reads CASSFQGWTGELFF. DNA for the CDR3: TGTGCCAGCAGTTTCCAGGGGTGGACCGGGGAGCTGTTTTTT.

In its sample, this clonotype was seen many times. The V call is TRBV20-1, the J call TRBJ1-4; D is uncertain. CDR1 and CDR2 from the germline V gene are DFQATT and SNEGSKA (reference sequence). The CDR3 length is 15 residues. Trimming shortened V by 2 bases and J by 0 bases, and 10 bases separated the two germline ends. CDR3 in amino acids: CSARPPGTTNEKLFF. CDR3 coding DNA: TGCAGTGCTAGACCGCCCGGGACAACTAATGAAAAACTGTTTTTT.

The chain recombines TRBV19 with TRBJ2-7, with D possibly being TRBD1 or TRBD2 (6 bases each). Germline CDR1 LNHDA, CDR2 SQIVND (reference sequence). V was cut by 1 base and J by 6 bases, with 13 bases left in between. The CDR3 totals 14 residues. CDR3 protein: CASSIAPGAVEQYF. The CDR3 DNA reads TGTGCCAGTAGTATAGCCCCGGGGGCGGTCGAGCAGTACTTC.

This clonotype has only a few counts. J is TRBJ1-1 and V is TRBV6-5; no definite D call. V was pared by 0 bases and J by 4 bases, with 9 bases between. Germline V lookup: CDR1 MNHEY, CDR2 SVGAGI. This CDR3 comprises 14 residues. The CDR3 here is CASSYSRDSTEAFF. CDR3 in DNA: TGTGCCAGCAGTTACTCGAGGGATTCCACTGAAGCTTTCTTT.

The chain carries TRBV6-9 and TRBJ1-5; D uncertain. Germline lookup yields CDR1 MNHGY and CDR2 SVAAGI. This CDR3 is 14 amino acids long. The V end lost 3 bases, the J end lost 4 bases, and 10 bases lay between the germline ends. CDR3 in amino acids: CASSYSRANQPQHF. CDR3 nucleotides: TGTGCCAGCAGTTACTCTAGAGCAAATCAGCCCCAGCATTTT.

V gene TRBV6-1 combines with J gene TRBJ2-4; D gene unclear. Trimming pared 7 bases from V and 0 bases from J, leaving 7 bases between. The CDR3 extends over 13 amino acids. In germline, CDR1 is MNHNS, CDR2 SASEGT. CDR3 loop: CASTSLAKNIQYF. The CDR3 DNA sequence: TGTGCCAGCACCTCACTAGCCAAAAACATTCAGTACTTC.

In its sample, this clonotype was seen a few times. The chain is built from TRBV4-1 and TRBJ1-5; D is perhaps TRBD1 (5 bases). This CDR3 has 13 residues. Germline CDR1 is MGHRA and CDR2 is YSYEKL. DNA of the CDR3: TGCCAGTTCAGGGTGAATAGCAATCAGCCCCAGCATTTT. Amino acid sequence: CQFRVNSNQPQHF.

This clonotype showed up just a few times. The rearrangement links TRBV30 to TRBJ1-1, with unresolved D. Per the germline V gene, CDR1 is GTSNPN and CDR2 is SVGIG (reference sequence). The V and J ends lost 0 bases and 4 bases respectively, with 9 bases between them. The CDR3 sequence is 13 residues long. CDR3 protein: CAWSVRVPTEAFF. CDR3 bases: TGTGCCTGGAGTGTCCGGGTTCCCACTGAAGCTTTCTTT.

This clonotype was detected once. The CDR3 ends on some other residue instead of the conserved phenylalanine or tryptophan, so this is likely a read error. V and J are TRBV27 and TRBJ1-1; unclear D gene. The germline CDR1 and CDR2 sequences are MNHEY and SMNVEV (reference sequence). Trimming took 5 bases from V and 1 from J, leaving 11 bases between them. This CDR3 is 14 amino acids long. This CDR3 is CASSGSFWNTEAFS. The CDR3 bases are TGTGCCAGCAGTGGGTCGTTCTGGAACACTGAAGCTTTCTCT.

CDR3 residues: CATSDLPSGPGGQETQYF. CDR3 DNA sequence: TGTGCCACCAGTGACCTTCCTTCGGGCCCTGGGGGCCAAGAGACCCAGTACTTC. The gene calls are TRBV24-1 and TRBJ2-5; D is tentatively TRBD1 or TRBD2 (5 bases each). CDR3 size: 18 residues. V was pared by 4 bases and J by 1 base, with 21 bases between. Germline CDR1 and CDR2: KGHDR and SFDVKD.

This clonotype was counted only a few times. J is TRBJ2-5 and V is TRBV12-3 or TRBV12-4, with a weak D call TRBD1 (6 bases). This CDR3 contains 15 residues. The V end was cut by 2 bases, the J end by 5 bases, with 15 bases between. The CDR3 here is CASSLSPGQGETQYF. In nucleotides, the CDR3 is TGTGCCAGCAGTTTATCCCCCGGGCAGGGGGAGACCCAGTACTTC.

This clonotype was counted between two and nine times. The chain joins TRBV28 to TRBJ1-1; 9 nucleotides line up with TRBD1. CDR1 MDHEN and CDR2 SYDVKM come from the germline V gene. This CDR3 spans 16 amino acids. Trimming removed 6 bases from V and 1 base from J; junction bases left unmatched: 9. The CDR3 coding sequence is TGTGCCAGCAGACCCGACAGGGGGTCAAGGAACACTGAAGCTTTCTTT. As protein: CASRPDRGSRNTEAFF. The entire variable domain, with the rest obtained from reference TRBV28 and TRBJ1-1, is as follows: DVKVTQSSRYLVKRTGEKVFLECVQDMDHENMFWYRQDPGLGLRLIYFSYDVKMKEKGDIPEGYSVSREKKERFSLILESASTNQTSMYLCASRPDRGSRNTEAFFGQGTRLTVV.

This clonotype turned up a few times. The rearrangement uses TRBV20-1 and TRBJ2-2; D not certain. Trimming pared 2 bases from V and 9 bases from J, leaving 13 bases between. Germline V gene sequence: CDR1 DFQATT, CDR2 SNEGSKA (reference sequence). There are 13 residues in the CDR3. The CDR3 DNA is TGCAGTGCTAGAAAGACGAGCAACCGGGAGCTGTTTTTT. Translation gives CSARKTSNRELFF.

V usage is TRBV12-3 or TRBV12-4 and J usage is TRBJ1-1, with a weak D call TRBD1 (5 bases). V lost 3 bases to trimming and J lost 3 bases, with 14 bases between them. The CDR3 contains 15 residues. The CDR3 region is CASSFLSGGDTEAFF. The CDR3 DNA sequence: TGTGCCAGCAGTTTTCTTAGCGGGGGGGACACTGAAGCTTTCTTT.

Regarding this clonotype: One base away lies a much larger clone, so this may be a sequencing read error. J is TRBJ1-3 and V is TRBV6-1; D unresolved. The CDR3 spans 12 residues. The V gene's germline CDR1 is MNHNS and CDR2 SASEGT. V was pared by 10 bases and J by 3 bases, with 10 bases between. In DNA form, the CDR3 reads TGTGCCAACACGACGATTGGAAACACCATATATTTT. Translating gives CANTTIGNTIYF.

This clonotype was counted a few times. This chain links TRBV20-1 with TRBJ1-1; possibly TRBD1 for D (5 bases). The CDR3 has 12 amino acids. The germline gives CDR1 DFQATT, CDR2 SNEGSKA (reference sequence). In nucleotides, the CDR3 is TGCAGCGCCGGGGCAGTGAACACTGAAGCTTTCTTT. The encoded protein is CSAGAVNTEAFF.

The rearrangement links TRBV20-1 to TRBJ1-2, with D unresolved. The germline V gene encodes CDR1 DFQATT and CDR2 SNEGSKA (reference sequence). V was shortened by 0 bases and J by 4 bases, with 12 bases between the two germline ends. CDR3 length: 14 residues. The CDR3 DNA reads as TGCAGTGCTAGAGATTCCCTCCGGGTCTATGGCTACACCTTC. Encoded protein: CSARDSLRVYGYTF.

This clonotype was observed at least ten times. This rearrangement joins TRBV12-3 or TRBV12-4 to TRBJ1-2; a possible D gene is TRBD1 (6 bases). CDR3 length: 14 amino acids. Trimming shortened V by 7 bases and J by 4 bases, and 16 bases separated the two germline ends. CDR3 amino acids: CASITTGDSYGYTF. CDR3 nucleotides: TGTGCCAGCATAACGACAGGAGACTCCTATGGCTACACCTTC.

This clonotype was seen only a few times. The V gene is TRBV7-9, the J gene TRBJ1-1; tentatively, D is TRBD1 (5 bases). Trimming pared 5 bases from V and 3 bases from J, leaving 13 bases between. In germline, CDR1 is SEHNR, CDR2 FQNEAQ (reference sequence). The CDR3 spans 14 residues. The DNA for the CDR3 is TGTGCCAGCAGCCGAAGCCCAGGGCACACTGAAGCTTTCTTT. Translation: CASSRSPGHTEAFF.

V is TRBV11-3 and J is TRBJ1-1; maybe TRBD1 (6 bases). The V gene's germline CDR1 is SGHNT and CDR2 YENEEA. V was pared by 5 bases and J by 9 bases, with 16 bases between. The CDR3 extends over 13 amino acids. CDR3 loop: CASSPQAGTKAFF. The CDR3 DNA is TGTGCCAGCAGCCCCCAAGCCGGGACAAAAGCTTTCTTT.

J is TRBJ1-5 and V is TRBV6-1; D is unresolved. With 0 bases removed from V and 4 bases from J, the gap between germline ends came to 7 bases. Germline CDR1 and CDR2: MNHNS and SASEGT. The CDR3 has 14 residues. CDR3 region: CASSEAPVNQPQHF. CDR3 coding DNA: TGTGCCAGCAGTGAAGCGCCCGTTAATCAGCCCCAGCATTTT.

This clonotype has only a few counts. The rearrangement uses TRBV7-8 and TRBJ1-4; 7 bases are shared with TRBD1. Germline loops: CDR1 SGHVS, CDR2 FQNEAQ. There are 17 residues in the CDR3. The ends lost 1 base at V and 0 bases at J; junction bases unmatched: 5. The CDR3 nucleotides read TGTGCCAGCAGCTTAGGCCAGGGGGTTGCAACTAATGAAAAACTGTTTTTT. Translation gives CASSLGQGVATNEKLFF.

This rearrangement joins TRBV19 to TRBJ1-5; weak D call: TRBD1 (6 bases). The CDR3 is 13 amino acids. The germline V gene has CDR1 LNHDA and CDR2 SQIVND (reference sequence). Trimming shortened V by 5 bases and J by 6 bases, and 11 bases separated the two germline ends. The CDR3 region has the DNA TGTGCCAGTAGTGAACAGGGAACTCAGCCCCAGCATTTT. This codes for CASSEQGTQPQHF.

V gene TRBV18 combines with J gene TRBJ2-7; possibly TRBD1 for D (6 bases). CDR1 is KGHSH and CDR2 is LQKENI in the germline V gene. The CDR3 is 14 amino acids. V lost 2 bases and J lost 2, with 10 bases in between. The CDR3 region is CASSPSNRAYEQYF. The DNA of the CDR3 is TGTGCCAGCTCACCATCCAACAGGGCCTACGAGCAGTACTTC.

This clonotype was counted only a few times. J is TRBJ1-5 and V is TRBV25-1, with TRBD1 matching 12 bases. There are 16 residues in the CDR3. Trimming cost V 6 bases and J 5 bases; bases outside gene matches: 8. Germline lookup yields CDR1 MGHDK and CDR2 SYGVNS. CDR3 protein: CASRSSGTGGDQPQHF. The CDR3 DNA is TGTGCCAGCAGAAGCTCCGGGACAGGGGGCGATCAGCCCCAGCATTTT.

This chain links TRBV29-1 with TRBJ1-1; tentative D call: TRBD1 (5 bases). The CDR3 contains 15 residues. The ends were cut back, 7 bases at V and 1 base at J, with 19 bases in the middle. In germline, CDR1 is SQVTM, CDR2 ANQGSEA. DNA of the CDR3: TGCAGCGCTCCTACCCCCTTCGGGGGGAACACTGAAGCTTTCTTT. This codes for CSAPTPFGGNTEAFF.

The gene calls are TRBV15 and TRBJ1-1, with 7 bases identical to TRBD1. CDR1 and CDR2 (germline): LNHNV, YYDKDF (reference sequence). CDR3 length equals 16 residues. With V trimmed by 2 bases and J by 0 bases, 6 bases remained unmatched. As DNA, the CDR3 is TGTGCCACCAGCAGACCACACGGGACAGTGAACACTGAAGCTTTCTTT. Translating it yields CATSRPHGTVNTEAFF.